Below are 18 T cell receptor beta chains sequenced from a single sample in a study of blood T cell repertoires in COVID-19. Method: immunoSEQ multiplex PCR; TCRdb's copy keeps in-frame clones and lacks some. The sample carries about 400,000 clones, 80% to 90% recorded once. The sample taken for sequencing was peripheral blood. These receptors all come from a woman aged 25 to 45 with acute or convalescent COVID-19.

V gene TRBV5-1 combines with J gene TRBJ1-1; D is possibly TRBD1 (6 bases). The CDR3 totals 13 residues. In germline, CDR1 is SGHRS, CDR2 YFSETQ. The V and J ends lost 3 bases and 7 bases respectively, with 13 bases between them. The CDR3 coding sequence is TGCGCCAGCAGCTCTAGGACAGCCGATGAAGCTTTCTTT. This gives the protein CASSSRTADEAFF.

This clone was seen once. V gene TRBV30 combines with J gene TRBJ2-1; D might be TRBD2 (7 bases). Germline CDR1 reads GTSNPN; CDR2 reads SVGIG (reference sequence). The CDR3 extends over 16 amino acids. Trimming shortened V by 4 bases and J by 4 bases, and 20 bases separated the two germline ends. For the CDR3, the DNA is TGTGCCTGGATGTCGGGGGGCGCTATCAAATACAATGAGCAGTTCTTC. This gives the protein CAWMSGGAIKYNEQFF.

V gene TRBV2 combines with J gene TRBJ2-1; TRBD2 agrees at 7 bases. CDR1 and CDR2 from the germline V gene are SNHLY and FYNNEI. The V gene end was trimmed by 2 bases and the J gene end by 5 bases; junction bases not matched to a gene: 6. The CDR3 runs to 15 residues. CDR3 sequence (DNA): TGTGCCAGCAGTGAAATGGGGGGGAGAGACAATGAGCAGTTCTTC. It encodes CASSEMGGRDNEQFF.

In its sample, this clone was seen many times. The chain joins TRBV3-1 (or the pseudogene TRBV3-2) to TRBJ2-3; 7 positions match TRBD1. CDR1 and CDR2 (germline): LGHDT, YNNKEL (reference sequence). Germline trimming cut 1 base from V and 5 bases from J; bases unmatched to any gene: 9. The CDR3 is 16 residues long. CDR3 loop: CASSQGPGPGGDTQYF. In DNA, the CDR3 is TGTGCCAGCAGCCAAGGACCGGGACCAGGGGGAGATACGCAGTATTTT.

The chain uses TRBV19 and TRBJ2-1; weak D call: TRBD1 (6 bases). The V gene's germline CDR1 is LNHDA and CDR2 SQIVND (reference sequence). V was shortened by 3 bases and J by 3 bases, with 12 bases between the two germline ends. This CDR3 has 15 amino acids. This CDR3 reads CASSIGSGDYNEQFF. The CDR3 bases are TGTGCCAGTAGTATTGGGTCAGGGGACTACAATGAGCAGTTCTTC.

This clone was observed a few times. The chain has TRBV7-8 and TRBJ2-5; 7 bases align to TRBD1. Germline V gives CDR1 SGHVS, CDR2 FQNEAQ. The CDR3 is made up of 15 amino acids. V lost 2 bases, J lost 3 bases, and 6 bases stayed unmatched. CDR3 protein: CASSLFDRAKETQYF. As DNA, the CDR3 is TGTGCCAGCAGCTTATTCGACAGGGCGAAAGAGACCCAGTACTTC.

This chain joins TRBV7-2 and TRBJ1-6; no clear D. Trimming took off 2 bases at V and 4 bases at J, with 6 bases between the two ends. There are 14 residues in the CDR3. Germline V gene lookup returns CDR1 SGHTA and CDR2 FQGNSA. The CDR3 loop reads CASSLLRYNSPLHF. CDR3 sequence (DNA): TGTGCCAGCAGCTTATTACGGTATAATTCACCCCTCCACTTT.

The V call is TRBV19, the J call TRBJ2-2; D may be TRBD1 (5 bases). Germline V gene data show CDR1 as LNHDA and CDR2 as SQIVND (reference sequence). Trimming shortened V by 10 bases and J by 1 base, and 19 bases separated the two germline ends. There are 16 residues in the CDR3. The CDR3 bases are TGTGCCACCTCGGGTAGGGGATCACAGAACACCGGGGAGCTGTTTTTT. The encoded protein is CATSGRGSQNTGELFF.

The rearrangement links TRBV29-1 to TRBJ2-7; a possible D gene is TRBD2 (7 bases). CDR1 SQVTM and CDR2 ANQGSEA come from the germline V gene. The CDR3 has 13 amino acids. Deletions cut 4 bases from V and 4 bases from J, with 14 bases between. Here the CDR3 DNA reads TGCAGCGTTGGTAGAGGGGGGGGTTACGAGCAGTACTTC. Translating gives CSVGRGGGYEQYF.

In nucleotides, the CDR3 is TGCAGTGCTAGTTTGACACTAGCTGCCAACAATGAGCAGTTCTTC. Translated: CSASLTLAANNEQFF. V and J are TRBV20-1 and TRBJ2-1; TRBD2 is a possible D gene (6 bases). Germline lookup yields CDR1 DFQATT and CDR2 SNEGSKA (reference sequence). V dropped 3 bases and J dropped 5 bases, with 17 bases sitting between them. The CDR3 has 15 residues.

The V call is TRBV5-1, the J call TRBJ2-3, with 10 positions matching TRBD2. Germline-derived CDR1 and CDR2 are SGHRS and YFSETQ. V was pared by 4 bases and J by 4 bases, with 12 bases of the junction left unmatched. This CDR3 region has 17 residues. CDR3 sequence reads: CASSTSIAGGPSDTQYF. For the CDR3, the DNA is TGCGCCAGCAGCACCTCTATAGCGGGGGGCCCATCAGATACGCAGTATTTT.

CDR3 protein: CSAHLGTGDGYTF. The CDR3 coding sequence is TGCAGCGCCCACCTTGGGACAGGGGATGGCTACACCTTC. The chain joins TRBV29-1 to TRBJ1-2; TRBD1 matches 10 bases. V gave up 7 bases and J gave up 6 bases; unmatched junction bases: 8. This CDR3 is built from 13 residues. Germline assignment: CDR1 SQVTM and CDR2 ANQGSEA.

This clone was seen a few times. V gene TRBV5-1 combines with J gene TRBJ2-2, with D maybe TRBD1 (6 bases). The CDR3 loop spans 16 amino acids. Germline-derived CDR1 and CDR2 are SGHRS and YFSETQ. With 1 base removed from V and 4 bases from J, the gap between germline ends came to 14 bases. As DNA, the CDR3 is TGCGCCAGCAGCTTGCCCTCCGGACAGACCACCGGGGAGCTGTTTTTT. Translation gives CASSLPSGQTTGELFF.

The chain carries TRBV6-5 and TRBJ1-1; no reliable D call. Per the germline V gene, CDR1 is MNHEY and CDR2 is SVGAGI. The CDR3 runs 14 residues. Trimming took 0 bases from V and 4 from J, leaving 9 bases between them. The CDR3: CASSYSRRFTEAFF. CDR3 coding DNA: TGTGCCAGCAGTTACTCTAGGAGATTCACTGAAGCTTTCTTT.

This rearrangement joins TRBV4-1 to TRBJ1-5; D not resolved. The CDR3 loop spans 16 amino acids. Trimming left V 1 base short and J 5 bases short, with 15 bases between. Germline V gene lookup returns CDR1 MGHRA and CDR2 YSYEKL. CDR3 DNA sequence: TGCGCCAGCAGCCAAGTCGCCGCTGGCATCGATCAGCCCCAGCATTTT. Protein sequence: CASSQVAAGIDQPQHF.

The J gene is TRBJ1-2, the V gene TRBV28; D gene ambiguous. Trimming pared 7 bases from V and 8 bases from J, leaving 20 bases between. The CDR3 is 14 residues long. Germline V gene data show CDR1 as MDHEN and CDR2 as SYDVKM. The CDR3 nucleotides are TGTGCCAGCATAACGACGGCCTCTCCAGGAGGCTACACCTTC. It yields the protein CASITTASPGGYTF.

This chain links TRBV29-1 with TRBJ1-3; TRBD1 might be the D (5 bases). The V gene's germline CDR1 is SQVTM and CDR2 ANQGSEA. V was shortened by 2 bases and J by 3 bases, with 8 bases between the two germline ends. This CDR3 comprises 13 residues. The CDR3 loop reads CSVEQGFGNTIYF. The CDR3 bases are TGCAGCGTTGAACAGGGTTTTGGAAACACCATATATTTT. Full variable domain (outside the CDR3, taken from reference TRBV29-1 and TRBJ1-3): SAVISQKPSRDICQRGTSLTIQCQVDSQVTMMFWYRQQPGQSLTLIATANQGSEATYESGFVIDKFPISRPNLTFSTLTVSNMSPEDSSIYLCSVEQGFGNTIYFGEGSWLTVV.

The chain is built from TRBV15 and TRBJ2-1; D is unclear. The CDR3 has 13 amino acids. Germline-derived CDR1 and CDR2 are LNHNV and YYDKDF (reference sequence). The ends were cut back, 2 bases at V and 6 bases at J, with 8 bases in the middle. CDR3 bases: TGTGCCACCAGCAGAAGTCAGGTCAATGAGCAGTTCTTC. It specifies CATSRSQVNEQFF.